This T cell receptor (beta chain) originates from a study of shared clonotypes between healthy human individuals. Cells designated naive CD8 were CD45RO-negative and were positively selected for CCR7, with terminally differentiated effector memory CD45RA+ cells excluded. Study findings and constraints: Naive subsets typically showed greater estimated richness than memory subsets. Sequencing depth was expected to influence donor clonotype sharing.

Germline V CDR1 and CDR2: SGHTA, FQGNSA. This CDR3 is 15 amino acids long. V trimming: 2 bases; J trimming: 8 bases; junction bases outside the gene matches: 3. Worth noting for this clone: What it recognizes is unknown.

Sorted-subset replicate PCR reactions contained about 200 ng DNA, corresponding to roughly 29,000 T cell genomes. Some clones are missing from TCRdb's copy, which holds only in-frame ones; the method was immunoSEQ multiplex PCR. The table shows about 2 million clones, with about 94% occurring only once. The source of this sequence is a young man in good health. The chain has TRBV7-2 and TRBJ2-1, with TRBD2 matching over 13 bases. What was sequenced was naive CD8+ T cells sorted from blood. The CDR3 protein is CASSLWTSGRDEQFF. The DNA for the CDR3 is TGTGCCAGCAGCTTATGGACTAGCGGGAGAGATGAGCAGTTCTTC.